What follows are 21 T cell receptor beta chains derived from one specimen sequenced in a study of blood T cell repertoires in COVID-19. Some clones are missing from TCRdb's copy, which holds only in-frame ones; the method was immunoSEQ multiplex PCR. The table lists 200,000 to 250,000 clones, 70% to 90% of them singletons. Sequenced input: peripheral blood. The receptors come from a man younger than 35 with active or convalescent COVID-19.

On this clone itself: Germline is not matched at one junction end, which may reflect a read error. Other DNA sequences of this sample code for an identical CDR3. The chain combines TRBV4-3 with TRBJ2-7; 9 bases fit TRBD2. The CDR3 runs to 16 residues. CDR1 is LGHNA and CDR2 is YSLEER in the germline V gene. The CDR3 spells CASSQDQAGGAYEQYF. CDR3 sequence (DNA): TGCGCCAGCAGCCAAGATCAAGCGGGAGGTGCCTACGAACAGTACTTC.

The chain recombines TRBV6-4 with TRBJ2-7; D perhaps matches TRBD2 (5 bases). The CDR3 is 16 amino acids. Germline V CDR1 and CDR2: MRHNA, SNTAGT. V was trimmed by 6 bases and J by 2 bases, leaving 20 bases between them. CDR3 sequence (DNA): TGTGCCAGCAGGGATAACCGGGATGATAACGCCTACGAGCAGTACTTC. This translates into CASRDNRDDNAYEQYF.

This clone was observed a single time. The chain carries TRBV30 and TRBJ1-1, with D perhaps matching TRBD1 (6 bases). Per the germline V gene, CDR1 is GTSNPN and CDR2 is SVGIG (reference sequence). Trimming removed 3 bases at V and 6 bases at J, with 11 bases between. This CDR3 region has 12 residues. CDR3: CAWRGAGAEAFF. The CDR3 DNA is TGTGCCTGGAGAGGCGCAGGGGCTGAAGCTTTCTTT. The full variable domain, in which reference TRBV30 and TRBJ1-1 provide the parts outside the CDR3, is SQTIHQWPATLVQPVGSPLSLECTVEGTSNPNLYWYRQAAGRGLQLLFYSVGIGQISSEVPQNLSASRPQDRQFILSSKKLLLSDSGFYLCAWRGAGAEAFFGQGTRLTVV.

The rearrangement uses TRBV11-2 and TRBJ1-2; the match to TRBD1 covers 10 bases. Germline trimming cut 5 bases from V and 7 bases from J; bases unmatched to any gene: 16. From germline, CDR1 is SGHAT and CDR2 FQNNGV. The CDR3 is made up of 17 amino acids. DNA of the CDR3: TGTGCCAGCAGCCCCTCCGCGTTACGGACAGGGGGACGTGGCTACACCTTC. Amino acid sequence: CASSPSALRTGGRGYTF.

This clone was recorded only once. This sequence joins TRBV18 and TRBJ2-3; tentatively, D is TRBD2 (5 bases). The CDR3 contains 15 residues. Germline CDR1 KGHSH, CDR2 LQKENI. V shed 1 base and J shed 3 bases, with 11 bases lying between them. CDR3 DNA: TGTGCCAGCTCACCACTTATAACTAGTACAGATACGCAGTATTTT. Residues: CASSPLITSTDTQYF.

CDR3 in amino acids: CAWSASGRGFYEQYF. CDR3 DNA sequence: TGTGCCTGGAGTGCCAGCGGGAGGGGTTTCTACGAGCAGTACTTC. The V and J genes are TRBV30 and TRBJ2-7, with 10 bases lining up with TRBD2. Trimming removed 1 base from V and 3 bases from J; junction bases left unmatched: 6. This CDR3 has 15 amino acids. The germline gives CDR1 GTSNPN, CDR2 SVGIG (reference sequence).

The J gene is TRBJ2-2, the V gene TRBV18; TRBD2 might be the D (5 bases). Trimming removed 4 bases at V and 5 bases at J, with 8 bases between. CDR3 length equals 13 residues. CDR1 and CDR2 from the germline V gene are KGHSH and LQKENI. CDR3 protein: CASSREGTGELFF. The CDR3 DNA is TGTGCCAGCTCACGAGAGGGAACCGGGGAGCTGTTTTTT. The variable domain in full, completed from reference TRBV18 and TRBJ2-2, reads NAGVMQNPRHLVRRRGQEARLRCSPMKGHSHVYWYRQLPEEGLKFMVYLQKENIIDESGMPKERFSAEFPKEGPSILRIQQVVRGDSAAYFCASSREGTGELFFGEGSRLTVL.

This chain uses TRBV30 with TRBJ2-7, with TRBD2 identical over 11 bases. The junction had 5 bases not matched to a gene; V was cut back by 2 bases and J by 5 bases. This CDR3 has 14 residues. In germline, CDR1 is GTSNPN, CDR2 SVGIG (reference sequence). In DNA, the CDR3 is TGTGCCTGGAGTCGAATAGCGGGAGGGGACGAGCAGTACTTC. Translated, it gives CAWSRIAGGDEQYF. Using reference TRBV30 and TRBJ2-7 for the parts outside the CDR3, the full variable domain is SQTIHQWPATLVQPVGSPLSLECTVEGTSNPNLYWYRQAAGRGLQLLFYSVGIGQISSEVPQNLSASRPQDRQFILSSKKLLLSDSGFYLCAWSRIAGGDEQYFGPGTRLTVT.

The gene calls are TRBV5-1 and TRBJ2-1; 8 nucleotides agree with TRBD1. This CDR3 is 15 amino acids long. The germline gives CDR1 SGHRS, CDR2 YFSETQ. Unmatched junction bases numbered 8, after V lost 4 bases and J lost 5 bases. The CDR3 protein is CASSDGTGAHNEQFF. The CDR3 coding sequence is TGCGCCAGCAGCGACGGGACAGGTGCCCACAATGAGCAGTTCTTC.

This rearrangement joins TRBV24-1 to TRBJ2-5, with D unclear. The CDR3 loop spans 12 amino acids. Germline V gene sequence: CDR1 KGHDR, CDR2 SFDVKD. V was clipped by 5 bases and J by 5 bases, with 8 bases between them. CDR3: CATSATGETQYF. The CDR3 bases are TGTGCCACCAGTGCCACCGGGGAGACCCAGTACTTC.

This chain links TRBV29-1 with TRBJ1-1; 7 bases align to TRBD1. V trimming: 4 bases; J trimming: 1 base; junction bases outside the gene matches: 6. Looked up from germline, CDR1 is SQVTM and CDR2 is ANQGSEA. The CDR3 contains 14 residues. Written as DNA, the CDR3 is TGCAGCGTTGCCCTCTACAGGGGGAACACTGAAGCTTTCTTT. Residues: CSVALYRGNTEAFF.

The CDR3 loop reads CASSLTGALSANTEAFF. CDR3 coding DNA: TGTGCCAGTAGTCTTACTGGGGCGCTCTCGGCGAACACTGAAGCTTTCTTT. The chain couples TRBV19 to TRBJ1-1; D perhaps matches TRBD1 (5 bases). The germline gives CDR1 LNHDA, CDR2 SQIVND (reference sequence). The germline V and J ends were trimmed by 5 bases and 1 base, with 20 bases remaining between them. There are 17 residues in the CDR3.

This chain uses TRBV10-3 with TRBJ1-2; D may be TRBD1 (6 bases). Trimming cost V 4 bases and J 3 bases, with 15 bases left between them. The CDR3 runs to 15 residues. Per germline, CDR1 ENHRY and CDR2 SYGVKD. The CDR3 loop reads CAISASLRGYYGYTF. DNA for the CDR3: TGTGCCATCAGTGCCTCACTCAGGGGCTACTATGGCTACACCTTC.

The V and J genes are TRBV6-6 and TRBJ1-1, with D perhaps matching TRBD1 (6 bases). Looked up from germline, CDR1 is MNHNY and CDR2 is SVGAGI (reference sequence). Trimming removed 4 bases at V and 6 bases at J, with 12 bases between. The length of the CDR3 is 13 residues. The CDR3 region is CASSLQGPSEAFF. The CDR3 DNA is TGTGCCAGCAGTTTACAGGGTCCGTCTGAAGCTTTCTTT.

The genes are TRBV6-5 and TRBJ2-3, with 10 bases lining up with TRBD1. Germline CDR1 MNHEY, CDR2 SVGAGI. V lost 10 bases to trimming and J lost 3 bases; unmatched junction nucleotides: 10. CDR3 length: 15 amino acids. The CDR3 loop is CATNTGTGVTDTQYF. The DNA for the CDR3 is TGTGCCACAAACACGGGGACAGGGGTGACAGATACGCAGTATTTT.

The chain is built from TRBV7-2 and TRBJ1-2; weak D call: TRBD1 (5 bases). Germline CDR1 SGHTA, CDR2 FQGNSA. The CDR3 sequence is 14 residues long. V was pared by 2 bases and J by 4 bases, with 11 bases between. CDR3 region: CASSLRWQGYGYTF. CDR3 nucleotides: TGTGCCAGCAGCTTAAGGTGGCAGGGCTATGGCTACACCTTC.

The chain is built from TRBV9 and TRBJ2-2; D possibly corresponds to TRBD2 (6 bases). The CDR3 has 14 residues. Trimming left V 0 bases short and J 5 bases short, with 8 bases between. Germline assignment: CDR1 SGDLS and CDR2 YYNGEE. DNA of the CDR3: TGTGCCAGCAGCGTAGGGAGGGTAACCGGGGAGCTGTTTTTT. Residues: CASSVGRVTGELFF.

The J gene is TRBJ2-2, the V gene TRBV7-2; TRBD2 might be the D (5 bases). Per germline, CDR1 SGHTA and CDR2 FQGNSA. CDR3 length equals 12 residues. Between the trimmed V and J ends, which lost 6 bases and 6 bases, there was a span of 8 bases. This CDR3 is CASRSEAGELFF. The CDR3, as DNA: TGTGCCAGCAGGTCGGAGGCCGGGGAGCTGTTTTTT. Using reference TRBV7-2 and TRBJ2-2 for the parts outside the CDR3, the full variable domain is GAGVSQSPSNKVTEKGKDVELRCDPISGHTALYWYRQSLGQGLEFLIYFQGNSAPDKSGLPSDRFSAERTGGSVSTLTIQRTQQEDSAVYLCASRSEAGELFFGEGSRLTVL.

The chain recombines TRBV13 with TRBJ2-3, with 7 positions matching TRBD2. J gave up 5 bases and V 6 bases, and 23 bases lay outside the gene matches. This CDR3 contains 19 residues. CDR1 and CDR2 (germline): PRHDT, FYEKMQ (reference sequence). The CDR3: CASSPDRLFWGGMVDTQYF. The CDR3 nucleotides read TGTGCCAGCAGTCCAGACCGCCTTTTTTGGGGGGGAATGGTAGATACGCAGTATTTT.

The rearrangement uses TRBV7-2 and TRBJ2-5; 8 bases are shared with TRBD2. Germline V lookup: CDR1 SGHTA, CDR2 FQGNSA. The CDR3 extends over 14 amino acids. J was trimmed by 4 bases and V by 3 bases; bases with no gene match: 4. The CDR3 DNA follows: TGTGCCAGCAGCTTTGGGCTAGCGGGAGAGACCCAGTACTTC. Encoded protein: CASSFGLAGETQYF.

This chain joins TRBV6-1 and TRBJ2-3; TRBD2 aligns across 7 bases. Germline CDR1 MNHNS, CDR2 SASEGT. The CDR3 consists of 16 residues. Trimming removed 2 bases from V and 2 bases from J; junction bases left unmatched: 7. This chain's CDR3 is CASSEYGGRNTDTQYF. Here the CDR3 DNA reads TGTGCCAGCAGTGAATACGGCGGGAGAAACACAGATACGCAGTATTTT.